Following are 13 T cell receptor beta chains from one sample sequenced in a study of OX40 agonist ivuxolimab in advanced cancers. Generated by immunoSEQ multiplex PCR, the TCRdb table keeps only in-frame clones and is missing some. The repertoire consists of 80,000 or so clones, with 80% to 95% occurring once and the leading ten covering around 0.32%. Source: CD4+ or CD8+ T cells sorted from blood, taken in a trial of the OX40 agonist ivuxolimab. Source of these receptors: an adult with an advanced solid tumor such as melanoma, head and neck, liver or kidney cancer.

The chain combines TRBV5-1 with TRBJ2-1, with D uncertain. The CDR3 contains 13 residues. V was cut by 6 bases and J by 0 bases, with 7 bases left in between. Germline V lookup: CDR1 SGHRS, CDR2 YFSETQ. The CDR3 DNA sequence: TGCGCCAGCACCCGGAGCTCCTACAATGAGCAGTTCTTC. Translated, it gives CASTRSSYNEQFF.

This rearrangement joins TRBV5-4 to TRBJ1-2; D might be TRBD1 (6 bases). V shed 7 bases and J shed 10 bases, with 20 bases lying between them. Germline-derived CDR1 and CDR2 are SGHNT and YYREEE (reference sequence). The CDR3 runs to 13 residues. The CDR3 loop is CASLKPPGAAYTF. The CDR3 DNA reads TGTGCCAGCCTCAAACCGCCAGGGGCGGCCTACACCTTC.

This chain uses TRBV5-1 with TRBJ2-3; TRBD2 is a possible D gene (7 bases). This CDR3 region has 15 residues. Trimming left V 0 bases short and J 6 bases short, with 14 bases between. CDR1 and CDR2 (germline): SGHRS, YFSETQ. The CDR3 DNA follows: TGCGCCAGCAGCTTGGCCAATTCGGGGGGCGATACGCAGTATTTT. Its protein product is CASSLANSGGDTQYF.

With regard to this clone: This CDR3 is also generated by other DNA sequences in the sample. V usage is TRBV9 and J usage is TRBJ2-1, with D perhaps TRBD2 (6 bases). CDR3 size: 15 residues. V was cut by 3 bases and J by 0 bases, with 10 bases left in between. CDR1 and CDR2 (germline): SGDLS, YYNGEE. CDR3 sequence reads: CASSAMGGSYNEQFF. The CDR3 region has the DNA TGTGCCAGCAGCGCGATGGGGGGCTCCTACAATGAGCAGTTCTTC.

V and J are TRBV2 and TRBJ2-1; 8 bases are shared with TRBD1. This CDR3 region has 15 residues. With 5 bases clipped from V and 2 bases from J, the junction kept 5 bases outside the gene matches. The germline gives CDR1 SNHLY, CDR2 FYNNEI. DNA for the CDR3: TGTGCCAGCAGTCCAGACAGGGGTACCTACAATGAGCAGTTCTTC. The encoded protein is CASSPDRGTYNEQFF.

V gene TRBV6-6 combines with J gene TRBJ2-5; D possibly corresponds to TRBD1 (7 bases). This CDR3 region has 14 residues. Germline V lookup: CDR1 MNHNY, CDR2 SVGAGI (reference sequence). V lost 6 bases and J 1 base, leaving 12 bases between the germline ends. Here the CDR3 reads CASRRDRTQETQYF. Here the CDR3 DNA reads TGTGCCAGCAGGCGGGACAGAACCCAAGAGACCCAGTACTTC.

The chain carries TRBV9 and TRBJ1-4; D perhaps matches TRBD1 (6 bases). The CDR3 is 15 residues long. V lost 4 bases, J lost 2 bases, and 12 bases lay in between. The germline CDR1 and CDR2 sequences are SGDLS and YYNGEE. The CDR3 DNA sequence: TGTGCCAGCAGCCCCCGGACAGAGACTAATGAAAAACTGTTTTTT. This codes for CASSPRTETNEKLFF.

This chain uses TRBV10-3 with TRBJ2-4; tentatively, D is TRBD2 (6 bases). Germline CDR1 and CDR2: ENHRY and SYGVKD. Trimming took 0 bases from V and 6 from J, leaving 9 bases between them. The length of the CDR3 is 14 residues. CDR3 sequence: CAISESSEGNIQYF. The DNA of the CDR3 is TGTGCCATCAGTGAGTCGTCGGAGGGAAACATTCAGTACTTC.

This CDR3 reads CASSEVDTEAFF. CDR3 nucleotides: TGCGCCAGCAGTGAAGTGGACACTGAAGCTTTCTTT. J is TRBJ1-1 and V is TRBV5-1; D is undetermined. The CDR3 covers 12 residues. CDR1 and CDR2 from the germline V gene are SGHRS and YFSETQ. Trimming cost V 5 bases and J 3 bases, with 8 bases left between them.

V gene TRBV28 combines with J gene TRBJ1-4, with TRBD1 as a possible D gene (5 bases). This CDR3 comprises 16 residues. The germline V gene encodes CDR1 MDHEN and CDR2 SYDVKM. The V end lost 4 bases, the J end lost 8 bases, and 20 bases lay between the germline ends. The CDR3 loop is CASSSDGTLIGEKLFF. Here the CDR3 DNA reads TGTGCCAGCAGTTCCGATGGGACCCTGATTGGGGAAAAACTGTTTTTT.

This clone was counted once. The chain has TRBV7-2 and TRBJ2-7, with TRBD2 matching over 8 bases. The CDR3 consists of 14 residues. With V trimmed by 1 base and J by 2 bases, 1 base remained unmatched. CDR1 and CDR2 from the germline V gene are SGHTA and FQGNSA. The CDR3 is CASSLVAGTYEQYF. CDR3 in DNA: TGTGCCAGCAGCTTAGTAGCGGGGACCTACGAGCAGTACTTC.

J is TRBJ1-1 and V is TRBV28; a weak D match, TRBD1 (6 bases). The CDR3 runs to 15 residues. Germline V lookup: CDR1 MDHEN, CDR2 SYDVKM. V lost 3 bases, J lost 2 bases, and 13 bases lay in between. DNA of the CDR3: TGTGCCAGCAGTTTTGTGGGGGCCGCCAACACTGAAGCTTTCTTT. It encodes CASSFVGAANTEAFF.

The CDR3, as DNA: TGTGCCAGCGTAAACAGGGCCATGAACACTGAAGCTTTCTTT. Encoded protein: CASVNRAMNTEAFF. The genes are TRBV2 and TRBJ1-1; D possibly corresponds to TRBD1 (6 bases). The germline V and J ends were trimmed by 8 bases and 0 bases, with 13 bases remaining between them. The CDR3 contains 14 residues. CDR1 and CDR2 from the germline V gene are SNHLY and FYNNEI.